Listed below are T cell receptor beta chains from one sample, sequenced in a study of CD8+ T cells in alopecia areata. Sequencing was performed with immunoSEQ multiplex PCR; in TCRdb, only in-frame clones are kept and a portion is missing. Seen here are around 290,000 clones, about 62% observed once, and the top ten hold under 2%. The sample in question was CD4+ T cells sorted from blood, obtained at week 24, from a patient treated with tofacitinib. All receptors come from a human donor with alopecia areata. The CDR3 runs from the conserved cysteine through the conserved F or W. D genes are given only for firm matches. Only some rows state a clone size, as once, few, many or a class for expanded clones.

cdr3_nt	cdr3_aa	j_call	d_call	v_call	clone_size	cdr3_length
TGCAGCGCCCGCCGACGTGATGGGGTCGCCTACAATGAGCAGTTCTTC	CSARRRDGVAYNEQFF	TRBJ2-1	NA	TRBV29-1	NA	16
TGTGCCATCAGCCCCCGGGACGGGGAGCTGTTTTTT	CAISPRDGELFF	TRBJ2-2	NA	TRBV10-3	NA	12
TGCGCCAGCAGAGGGACAGGGGGTAATTCACCCCTCCACTTT	CASRGTGGNSPLHF	TRBJ1-6	TRBD1	TRBV5-1	NA	14
TGCAGTGCTAGTCCGGGGGCTAACACCTTC	CSASPGANTF	TRBJ1-2	NA	TRBV20-1	few	10
TGCGCCAGCAGTGTCTTCCAGCACAACGAGCAGTACTTC	CASSVFQHNEQYF	TRBJ2-7	NA	TRBV23-1	few	13
TGCGCCAGCAGCCAAGATCGGGCTAGCGGGGGGGCAGGCGCGCAGTATTTT	CASSQDRASGGAGAQYF	TRBJ2-3	TRBD2	TRBV4-1	NA	17
TGTGCCAGCAGTGAAGCGCCAAACACCGGGGAGCTGTTTTTT	CASSEAPNTGELFF	TRBJ2-2	NA	TRBV2	NA	14
TGTGCCATCAGTGAGCCAGCAACCTACAATGAGCAGTTCTTC	CAISEPATYNEQFF	TRBJ2-1	NA	TRBV10-3	few	14
TGTGCCAGCAGCTTAGGGGTAGGAGGGAGCATTCAGTACTTC	CASSLGVGGSIQYF	TRBJ2-4	NA	TRBV11-2	NA	14
TGTGCCAGCAGTTCCGCCAATCAGCCCCAGCATTTT	CASSSANQPQHF	TRBJ1-5	NA	TRBV27	NA	12
TGCAGCGTTGTCCGGGGAGGGTACTCCTACGAGCAGTACTTC	CSVVRGGYSYEQYF	TRBJ2-7	TRBD2	TRBV29-1	NA	14
TGTGCCAGCAGCTTAGGTGGCAGCAAAGGAGGGGAGACCCAGTACTTC	CASSLGGSKGGETQYF	TRBJ2-5	NA	TRBV7-9	few	16
TGTGCCAGCAGCACTGACAGGGAAGAGACCCAGTACTTC	CASSTDREETQYF	TRBJ2-5	TRBD1	TRBV2	NA	13
TGTGCCTGGTCACGGGCTTCCTATGGCTACACCTTC	CAWSRASYGYTF	TRBJ1-2	NA	TRBV30	few	12
TGTGCCGTACAGGGGCTAGGGACTGAAGCTTTCTTT	CAVQGLGTEAFF	TRBJ1-1	TRBD1	TRBV30	NA	12
TGTGCCAGCAGTGAATCTGGGGGGTGGGGTGAGCAGTTCTTC	CASSESGGWGEQFF	TRBJ2-1	NA	TRBV6-1	few	14
TGTGCCAGCAGAGGTAGCACAGATACGCAGTATTTT	CASRGSTDTQYF	TRBJ2-3	NA	TRBV28	NA	12
TGCAGCGTTGAAGTACCTCGACAGGGGGGATATGAAAAACTGTTTTTT	CSVEVPRQGGYEKLFF	TRBJ1-4	TRBD1	TRBV29-1	few	16
TGTGCCAGCAGTCGCCAGCGGGGGGTCCCCGCAGATACGCAGTATTTT	CASSRQRGVPADTQYF	TRBJ2-3	TRBD2	TRBV28	few	16
TGTGCCAGCACCCCAGGTTACAGGGGAGCGTCAGATACGCAGTATTTT	CASTPGYRGASDTQYF	TRBJ2-3	TRBD1	TRBV28	NA	16
TGCGCCAGCAGCCACCAAAATAGCGGGGGCACAGATACGCAGTATTTT	CASSHQNSGGTDTQYF	TRBJ2-3	TRBD2	TRBV4-3	few	16
TGCAGCGTAAGGAAGGACTCGAACACCGGGGAGCTGTTTTTT	CSVRKDSNTGELFF	TRBJ2-2	NA	TRBV29-1	once	14
TGTGCCATCAGTGTGGACAGGGCGAACTATGGCTACACCTTC	CAISVDRANYGYTF	TRBJ1-2	TRBD1	TRBV10-3	once	14
TGTGGGGGACAGGGGTGGTTGGGTTCACCCCTCCACTTT	CGGQGWLGSPLHF	TRBJ1-6	TRBD1	TRBV6-1	NA	13
TGTGCCAGCAGCTTAGCTCGGGACTACGTGAAGTACTTC	CASSLARDYVKYF	TRBJ2-7	TRBD2	TRBV7-2	NA	13
TGTGCCAGCAGCCTTAGGGGGTCAGGGAACACTGAAGCTTTCTTT	CASSLRGSGNTEAFF	TRBJ1-1	NA	TRBV6-5	NA	15
TGTGCCAGCAGTTCCAGCACAGATACGCAGTATTTT	CASSSSTDTQYF	TRBJ2-3	NA	TRBV6-6	few	12
TGCAGCGTTGTAGTGGCTGAAGCTTTCTTT	CSVVVAEAFF	TRBJ1-1	NA	TRBV29-1	once	10
TGTGCCAGCAGCCCTCCCGGGACTAGCGGCCAAGAGACCCAGTACTTC	CASSPPGTSGQETQYF	TRBJ2-5	TRBD2	TRBV5-4	NA	16
TGTGCCAGCAGCCCGGCTGGGGTCTATGGCTACACCTTC	CASSPAGVYGYTF	TRBJ1-2	NA	TRBV7-2	NA	13